These 5 T cell receptor beta chains were sequenced from one sample in a study of T-cell memory formation after mild COVID-19. One entry per CDR3 protein, called by TCRdb with MiXCR from the 5' RACE reads. Here the sample spans roughly 580,000 distinct CDR3 sequences, roughly 18% being singletons. The sequenced sample consisted of PBMCs or a T cell subset sorted from them (not recorded which). These receptors were collected from an adult woman who had mild COVID-19 (a few samples of this study predate the infection). Cell type and time point are not known.

This rearrangement joins TRBV12-3 or TRBV12-4 to TRBJ2-5; 8 bases align to TRBD1. The J segment lost 5 bases and the V segment lost 5 bases, leaving 4 bases of the junction unmatched. CDR3 length equals 13 residues. The CDR3 sequence is CASSMDRDETQYF. Here the CDR3 DNA reads TGTGCCAGCAGTATGGACAGGGATGAGACCCAGTACTTC.

The chain has TRBV19 and TRBJ2-6; D call uncertain. Trimming removed 3 bases at V and 2 bases at J, with 14 bases between. CDR1 is LNHDA and CDR2 is SQIVND in the germline V gene (reference sequence). The CDR3 covers 17 residues. The CDR3 DNA reads as TGTGCCAGTAGTATCGCCCACGAGAAGGCTGGGGCCAACGTCCTGACTTTC. As protein: CASSIAHEKAGANVLTF.

The chain is built from TRBV4-1 and TRBJ2-1, with D possibly matching TRBD2 (5 bases). Trimming left V 1 base short and J 3 bases short, with 7 bases between. Germline-derived CDR1 and CDR2 are MGHRA and YSYEKL. The CDR3 spans 14 residues. The CDR3 reads CASSQGGYYNEQFF. Written as DNA, the CDR3 is TGCGCCAGCAGCCAAGGAGGGTACTACAATGAGCAGTTCTTC.

This clonotype was seen only a few times. The chain joins TRBV5-1 to TRBJ2-7, with D tentatively TRBD1 (5 bases). The CDR3 extends over 14 amino acids. Germline loops: CDR1 SGHRS, CDR2 YFSETQ. V lost 4 bases, J lost 7 bases, and 18 bases lay in between. This CDR3 reads CASSRTRPPDEQYF. CDR3 nucleotide sequence: TGCGCCAGCAGCCGGACAAGGCCTCCGGATGAGCAGTACTTC.

This clonotype was counted a few times. The rearrangement joins TRBV7-9 to TRBJ2-7, with D maybe TRBD2 (5 bases). With 1 base removed from V and 7 bases from J, the gap between germline ends came to 11 bases. Germline CDR1 reads SEHNR; CDR2 reads FQNEAQ (reference sequence). The length of the CDR3 is 13 residues. Here the CDR3 reads CASSLGRSGEQYF. For the CDR3, the DNA is TGTGCCAGCAGCTTAGGTCGATCGGGGGAGCAGTACTTC.